Below, one TCR beta chain is given with its context. The target antigen is unknown. This specimen comes from a study of blood T cells in healthy people across ages. The germline CDR1 and CDR2 sequences are LNHDA and SQIVND (reference sequence). J lost 2 bases, V lost 9 bases, and 9 bases had no gene match. CDR3 length: 15 residues. General study findings and limits: Donors of long life had a larger count of naive CD4+ cells and greater diversity than aged donors.

PBMCs numbering at least 6.5 million were isolated per sample. Sample-barcoded 5' priming and a J-beta primer mix drove a second PCR of 7 to 11 cycles. TCRdb re-called the 5' RACE reads through MiXCR, storing one row per CDR3 protein. The sample lists 700,000 to 900,000 distinct CDR3 sequences; around 24% were seen once. The sample also formed part of further work on T cells of mothers and their children. That work adds: At approximately 1.5 ug per 15 ul, all of the extracted RNA went into cDNA synthesis. Pairs that are related and pairs that are unrelated have TCR recombination output shaped similarly by thymic selection.

The TCR originated in a boy aged 5-17 years in good health. The J gene is TRBJ2-7, the V gene TRBV19; 11 bases map to TRBD1. The sequenced material came from blood. CDR3 bases: TGTGCCAGCAATCAGGTGGACAGGGGGCCCTACGAGCAGTACTTC. The encoded protein is CASNQVDRGPYEQYF.